A selection of T cell receptor beta chains follows, all from one sample in a study of control samples from healthy donors and cancer patients. Method: immunoSEQ multiplex PCR; TCRdb's copy keeps in-frame clones and lacks some. The sample lists 150,000 or so clones; about 92% were seen once. The sample was blood. The receptors here all came from a woman in her forties or fifties in good health. Both conserved end residues are part of each CDR3. The order of the fields is clone size, D gene, V gene, J gene, CDR3 protein, CDR3 DNA. The D gene is left open where the match is weak. Not all rows give a size; the values are once, few, many and, for expanded clones, a class.

>.|.|TRBV20-1|TRBJ1-6
CSASSGSVNNSPLHF
TGCAGTGCTAGTTCGGGGTCCGTAAATAATTCACCCCTCCACTTT
>medium-sized|.|TRBV11-2|TRBJ2-7
CASSLGGQNYEQYF
TGTGCCAGCAGCTTGGGCGGTCAGAACTACGAGCAGTACTTC
>.|.|TRBV19|TRBJ2-2
CASKLQEYTGELFF
TGTGCCAGTAAGTTACAGGAATACACCGGGGAGCTGTTTTTT
>.|TRBD2|TRBV5-1|TRBJ2-7
CASSSKTSGGSLTYEQYF
TGCGCCAGCAGCTCAAAGACTAGCGGGGGCTCCCTCACCTACGAGCAGTACTTC
>.|.|TRBV10-2|TRBJ2-4
CASSDLGPRRAKNIQYF
TGCGCCAGCAGTGACTTGGGGCCTCGGAGAGCCAAAAACATTCAGTACTTC
>.|TRBD1|TRBV27|TRBJ1-3
CASSQTGTVGNTIYF
TGTGCCAGCAGCCAGACAGGGACTGTTGGAAACACCATATATTTT
>.|.|TRBV13|TRBJ2-2
CASSSTGFGELFF
TGTGCCAGCAGCTCTACAGGGTTCGGGGAGCTGTTTTTT
>.|TRBD1|TRBV14|TRBJ2-7
CASSRTIVQGYEQYF
TGTGCCAGCAGCCGAACTATCGTACAGGGGTACGAGCAGTACTTC
>.|TRBD1|TRBV5-8|TRBJ1-1
CASSLKYRGRGTEAFF
TGTGCCAGCAGCTTGAAGTACAGGGGCAGGGGCACTGAAGCTTTCTTT
>once|.|TRBV2|TRBJ2-5
CASSSQETQYF
TGTGCCAGCTCCTCCCAAGAGACCCAGTACTTC
>.|.|TRBV19|TRBJ1-1
CASRNTEAFF
TGTGCCAGTAGGAACACTGAAGCTTTCTTT
>.|TRBD1|TRBV19|TRBJ1-2
CASHRGFDYGYTF
TGTGCCAGCCACAGGGGCTTCGACTATGGCTACACCTTC
>.|.|TRBV7-2|TRBJ1-6
CASSLARDNSPLHF
TGTGCCAGCAGCTTAGCTCGCGATAATTCACCCCTCCACTTT
>.|.|TRBV29-1|TRBJ2-7
CSAVGTDGYEQYF
TGCAGCGCCGTCGGGACGGACGGGTACGAGCAGTACTTC
>.|.|TRBV7-8|TRBJ2-7
CASSPRSSSTYEQYF
TGTGCCAGCAGCCCGCGTAGTAGCTCTACCTACGAGCAGTACTTC
>.|TRBD2|TRBV7-9|TRBJ2-5
CASSPRTSGARDF
TGTGCCAGCAGCCCCAGGACTAGCGGGGCCCGGGACTTC
>few|.|TRBV7-9|TRBJ2-7
CASSAGELYYEQYF
TGTGCCAGCAGCGCAGGGGAGTTATACTACGAGCAGTACTTC
>once|.|TRBV6-4|TRBJ2-1
CASSAGQGGNEQFF
TGTGCCAGCAGTGCTGGGCAGGGAGGCAATGAGCAGTTCTTC
>.|.|TRBV7-9|TRBJ2-2
CASSSVPPNTGELFF
TGTGCCAGCAGCTCGGTTCCCCCAAACACCGGGGAGCTGTTTTTT
>.|.|TRBV25-1|TRBJ1-2
CASSAGAYGYTF
TGTGCCAGCAGTGCTGGGGCCTATGGCTACACCTTC
>.|TRBD1|TRBV29-1|TRBJ1-5
CSVWTGGLQPQHF
TGCAGCGTTTGGACAGGGGGCCTCCAGCCCCAGCATTTT
>.|TRBD2|TRBV7-9|TRBJ2-5
CASSLEGLAEETQYF
TGTGCCAGCAGCTTAGAGGGACTAGCGGAGGAGACCCAGTACTTC
>.|.|TRBV25-1|TRBJ2-1
CASSEGYEQFF
TGTGCCAGCAGTGAGGGGTATGAGCAGTTCTTC
>.|TRBD1|TRBV6-5|TRBJ1-1
CASNTRTGTEAFF
TGTGCCAGCAACACCCGGACAGGGACTGAAGCTTTCTTT
>once|.|TRBV29-1|TRBJ1-4
CSGGSNEKLFF
TGCAGCGGGGGATCTAATGAAAAACTGTTTTTT
>.|TRBD1|TRBV19|TRBJ1-5
CASSTQDRGHQPQHF
TGTGCCAGTAGTACTCAGGACAGGGGGCATCAGCCCCAGCATTTT
>.|.|TRBV20-1|TRBJ1-2
CSASGPYGYTF
TGCAGTGCTAGTGGCCCATATGGCTACACCTTC
>.|.|TRBV30|TRBJ2-5
CAWSVRVRETQYF
TGTGCCTGGAGTGTACGGGTTAGGGAGACCCAGTACTTC
>once|TRBD1|TRBV28|TRBJ1-1
CASSSTGFGAFF
TGTGCCAGCAGTTCGACAGGGTTCGGAGCTTTCTTT
>.|.|TRBV21-1|TRBJ1-2
CASSKARDRGYYGYTF
TGTGCCAGCAGCAAAGCTAGGGACAGGGGCTACTATGGCTACACCTTC
>.|TRBD1|TRBV28|TRBJ1-4
CASRTGGATNEKLFF
TGTGCCAGCAGGACAGGGGGTGCAACTAATGAAAAACTGTTTTTT
>.|TRBD1|TRBV5-4|TRBJ1-1
CASSLTGGTEAFF
TGTGCCAGCAGCTTGACAGGGGGCACTGAAGCTTTCTTT
>few|TRBD1|TRBV5-1|TRBJ2-5
CASSFGGTGGETQYF
TGCGCCAGCAGCTTTGGTGGGACAGGGGGAGAGACCCAGTACTTC
>.|TRBD1|TRBV2|TRBJ2-7
CASRTPGQGKNHEQYF
TGTGCCAGCAGGACCCCGGGACAGGGAAAAAACCACGAGCAGTACTTC
>.|TRBD1|TRBV7-2|TRBJ1-2
CASSLELGGEYYGYTF
TGTGCCAGCAGCTTAGAACTAGGGGGCGAGTACTATGGCTACACCTTC
>.|.|TRBV14|TRBJ2-7
CASSQVSYEQYF
TGTGCCAGCAGCCAAGTTTCCTACGAGCAGTACTTC
>.|.|TRBV11-2|TRBJ2-7
CASSLSGVNPQQYF
TGTGCCAGCAGCTTATCCGGGGTGAACCCCCAGCAGTACTTC
>.|.|TRBV28|TRBJ2-7
CASSSPGDGGRHHEQYF
TGTGCCAGCAGCTCCCCCGGTGATGGTGGGAGACACCACGAGCAGTACTTC
>.|TRBD1|TRBV6-6|TRBJ1-1
CASSPPHGTGRITEAFF
TGTGCCAGCAGTCCGCCTCATGGGACAGGGCGGATTACTGAAGCTTTCTTT
>.|TRBD1|TRBV5-5|TRBJ2-2
CASSTRRQGGTGELFF
TGTGCCAGCAGCACCCGCCGACAGGGGGGGACCGGGGAGCTGTTTTTT
>.|TRBD1|TRBV19|TRBJ1-2
CASSMGGQGHYGYTF
TGTGCCAGTAGTATGGGCGGACAGGGTCACTATGGCTACACCTTC
>.|TRBD2|TRBV5-1|TRBJ2-3
CASFPSGGDTQYF
TGCGCCAGCTTCCCTAGCGGGGGAGATACGCAGTATTTT
>.|TRBD1|TRBV4-1|TRBJ1-1
CASSQPTGGPEAFF
TGCGCCAGCAGCCAACCGACAGGGGGTCCTGAAGCTTTCTTT
>.|.|TRBV6-5|TRBJ2-7
CAIDQGSGSDEQYF
TGTGCCATCGACCAGGGGTCCGGTTCGGACGAGCAGTACTTC
>.|.|TRBV6-1|TRBJ1-2
CASSEARNRPYTF
TGTGCCAGCAGTGAAGCGCGGAATCGGCCTTACACCTTC
>.|.|TRBV13|TRBJ1-1
CASSLGPEAFF
TGTGCCAGCAGCTTAGGCCCAGAAGCTTTCTTT
>.|.|TRBV5-1|TRBJ1-2
CASSVTGTYGYTF
TGCGCCAGCAGCGTAACAGGGACCTATGGCTACACCTTC
>once|TRBD2|TRBV29-1|TRBJ2-1
CSVEWTSAYNEQFF
TGCAGCGTTGAGTGGACTAGCGCTTACAATGAGCAGTTCTTC
>.|TRBD1|TRBV5-1|TRBJ1-1
CASSQGTGGTEAFF
TGCGCCAGCAGTCAAGGGACAGGGGGAACTGAAGCTTTCTTT
>.|.|TRBV7-8|TRBJ2-1
CASTQGYNEQFF
TGTGCCAGCACCCAGGGGTACAATGAGCAGTTCTTC
>.|.|TRBV29-1|TRBJ1-1
CSVEQYSEAFF
TGCAGCGTTGAACAATACAGTGAAGCTTTCTTT
>.|TRBD1|TRBV15|TRBJ2-7
CATSRGGTGSYEQYF
TGTGCCACCAGCAGGGGTGGGACAGGGTCCTACGAGCAGTACTTC
>.|.|TRBV5-1|TRBJ2-2
CASSFWGDTGELFF
TGCGCCAGCAGCTTTTGGGGGGACACCGGGGAGCTGTTTTTT
>.|.|TRBV29-1|TRBJ2-7
CSVGVVGSTYEQYF
TGCAGCGTTGGTGTAGTGGGGTCCACCTACGAGCAGTACTTC
>.|.|TRBV10-2|TRBJ2-5
CASSDGQPGGETQYF
TGCGCCAGCAGCGACGGACAGCCGGGAGGAGAGACCCAGTACTTC
>.|TRBD1|TRBV5-1|TRBJ1-2
CASSLGQGFYGYTF
TGCGCCAGCAGCTTGGGACAGGGGTTTTATGGCTACACCTTC
>.|TRBD1|TRBV4-2|TRBJ1-5
CASSQKWDRVSNQPQHF
TGTGCCAGCAGCCAAAAATGGGACAGGGTTAGCAATCAGCCCCAGCATTTT
>once|.|TRBV6-5|TRBJ1-4
CASSNTGWSNEKLFF
TGTGCCAGCAGTAACACAGGGTGGAGTAATGAAAAACTGTTTTTT
>once|.|TRBV6-5|TRBJ1-5
CASSYVDYSNQPQHF
TGTGCCAGCAGTTACGTAGATTATAGCAATCAGCCCCAGCATTTT